This record concerns one TCR beta chain sequence. This clonotype has ten or more counts. Its antigen is not yet known. No much larger clone is present one base from it, and per-base qualities are unavailable. The record originates from a study of naive and memory T cell subsets (dated by TCRdb to the late 2010s). In the study overall: In the figure summarizing the skin biopsy and whole blood samples, 10 or so blood donors, 7 tuberculin skin test biopsies and 3 saline control biopsies were reported. PCR2 was typically performed as a SYBR Green qPCR that was stopped at a set threshold, although end-point PCR (roughly 6 cycles) could be used instead for low-input samples. The full study reports these points: The RNA-based method was acknowledged as potentially sensitive to TCR transcript changes with T cell activation and differentiation.

A distance of 13 bases separates the germline ends of V and J, which lose 3 bases and 2 bases respectively. From cysteine to phenylalanine, the CDR3 is 15 amino acids long. Only the CDR3 region is kept as DNA, spanning 45 bases read in frame from base 1. Taken from the germline V gene, the CDR1 and CDR2 loops are SGDLS and YYNGEE. Using 3' ligation of a UMI-containing oligonucleotide to TCR cDNA, the study laid out a robust and sensitive protocol to amplify, sequence and analyze TCRs. Whole blood analysis involved drawing 2 to 3 ml of peripheral blood from adult healthy volunteers into Tempus tubes and then extracting RNA following the manufacturer's instructions. Total RNA was used without cell sorting and was treated with RQ1 DNase before reverse transcription, with a target input of roughly 1 to 1,100 ng. Libraries were prepared from skin biopsies and whole blood so that pipeline robustness could be tested in samples in which T cells form a minority population.

Library generation was performed with 5' RACE. The ligated cDNA was amplified in four rounds of PCR with nested alpha and beta constant region primers together with the SP2 primer. For the blood and skin samples, reverse transcription of TCR RNA was done with SuperScript IV along with alpha and beta constant region primers. T4 RNA ligase 1 was used to ligate an oligonucleotide containing the Illumina SP2 primer and a UMI to the 3' end of the cDNA. The 12-nucleotide UMI consisted of two random hexamers with an eight-base spacer between the hexamers to prevent hairpin formation. From the second PCR onward, TCR alpha and beta chain libraries were processed separately, and dual indexing was applied for multiplexing. After pooling, the indexed libraries were analyzed by capillary electrophoresis and sequenced on either an Illumina MiSeq or NextSeq. Libraries were spiked with PhiX DNA at 5-7% so that base diversity was increased and cluster recognition was improved. Processing in the source paper ran as follows. Demultiplexor took UMIs from read 2, joined the UMIs to the TCR sequence from read 1, and separated reads according to sample indices. Decombinator identified V and J genes and V-J junctions, assigning each TCR a five-part identifier including V and J deletions. Collapsinator used UMIs to correct sequencing errors and PCR amplification heterogeneity, yielding UMI-based abundance per TCR. Identifiers were converted to nucleotide sequence by CDR3Translator and translated to amino acids, and CDR3 regions were extracted on the basis of terminal motifs. Error-corrected counts of alpha and beta TCRs from blood and skin were compared after being normalized to the amount of input RNA. TCRdb handled the public reads itself, with Q25 trimming in fastp and clone calling in MiXCR, and kept productive beta chains. Rows are unified per CDR3 protein, each entry keeping the most common DNA and genes. The V and J calls and clone size are TCRdb's, not the authors'. This sample holds 58,000 or so distinct CDR3 sequences; roughly 7.5% were observed only once. Of the sample, 9.8% is held by the ten largest clones.

This sequence originates from a female donor in good health. The rearrangement combines TRBV9 with TRBJ2-3, with the D gene too uncertain to name. The CDR3 protein: CASSGVTRSTDTQYF. The DNA sequence reads TGTGCCAGCAGCGGTGTGACCCGCTCCACAGATACGCAGTATTTT.